The source of this T cell receptor beta chain is a study of technical replicates of blood from a few donors (dated by TCRdb to between 2016 and 2019). As concerns this clone: It lacks a known antigen. Base qualities are not at hand, and no much larger clone is one base apart.

Taken from the germline V gene, the CDR1 and CDR2 loops are SGHRS and YFSETQ. V loses 0 bases at its end and J loses 4 bases; junction bases beyond the gene matches: 1. The CDR3 has 15 amino acids, counting the end cysteine and phenylalanine. Of all the DNA, just the CDR3 is kept, 45 bases in frame from base 1. The protocol used for the library was the immunoSEQ multiplex PCR assay. The table was pulled from immuneACCESS by TCRdb, which kept in-frame rearrangements only. Such tables lose some clones; where checked, under half of the loss comes from unresolved V genes, and the rest has no known cause. This sample lists 45,000 to 55,000 clones; roughly 92% were detected once. 0.2% to 0.25% of the sample lies in the top ten.

This chain is built from TRBV5-1 and TRBJ2-1, with TRBD2 matching 10 junction bases. The sample taken for sequencing was T cells isolated from PBMCs. The sequence came from a human donor in good health. The sequence in DNA is TGCGCCAGCAGCTTGGGAGCGGGGGGGTACAATGAGCAGTTCTTC. Translation gives CASSLGAGGYNEQFF.